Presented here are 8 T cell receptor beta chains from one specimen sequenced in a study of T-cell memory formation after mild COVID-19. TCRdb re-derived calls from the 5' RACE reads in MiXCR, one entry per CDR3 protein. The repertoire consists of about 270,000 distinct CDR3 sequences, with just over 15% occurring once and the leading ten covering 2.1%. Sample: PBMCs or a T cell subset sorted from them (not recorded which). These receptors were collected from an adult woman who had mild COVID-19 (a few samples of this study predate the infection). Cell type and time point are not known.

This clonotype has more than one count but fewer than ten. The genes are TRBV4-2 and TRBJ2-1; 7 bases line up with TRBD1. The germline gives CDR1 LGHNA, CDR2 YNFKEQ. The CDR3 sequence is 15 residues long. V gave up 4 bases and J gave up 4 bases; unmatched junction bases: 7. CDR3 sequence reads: CASSRGGFGYNEQFF. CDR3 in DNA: TGTGCCAGCAGCCGAGGGGGCTTCGGGTACAATGAGCAGTTCTTC.

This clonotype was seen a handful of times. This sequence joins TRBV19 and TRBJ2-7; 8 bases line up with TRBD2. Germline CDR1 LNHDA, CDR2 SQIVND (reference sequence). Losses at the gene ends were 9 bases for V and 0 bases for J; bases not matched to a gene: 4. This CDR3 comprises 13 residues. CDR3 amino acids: CARAGGPSYEQYF. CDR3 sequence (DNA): TGTGCCAGGGCGGGGGGCCCCTCCTACGAGCAGTACTTC.

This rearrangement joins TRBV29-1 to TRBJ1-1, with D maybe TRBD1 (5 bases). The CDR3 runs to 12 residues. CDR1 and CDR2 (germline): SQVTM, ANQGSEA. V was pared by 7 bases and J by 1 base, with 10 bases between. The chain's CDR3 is CSAGRTNTEAFF. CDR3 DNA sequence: TGCAGCGCGGGACGGACGAACACTGAAGCTTTCTTT.

CDR3: CSARDSLGAPDTQYF. CDR3 DNA: TGCAGTGCTAGAGATTCATTGGGAGCCCCGGATACGCAGTATTTT. The rearrangement joins TRBV20-1 to TRBJ2-3; possible D gene TRBD2, 5 bases. There are 15 residues in the CDR3. CDR1 and CDR2 (germline): DFQATT, SNEGSKA (reference sequence). Trimming removed 0 bases from V and 6 bases from J, with 16 bases in between.

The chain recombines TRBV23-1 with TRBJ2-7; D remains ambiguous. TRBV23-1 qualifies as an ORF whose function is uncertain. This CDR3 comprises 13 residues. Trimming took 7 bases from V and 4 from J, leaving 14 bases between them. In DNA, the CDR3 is TGCGCCAGCATAGTGGGATACGATTACGAGCAGTACTTC. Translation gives CASIVGYDYEQYF.

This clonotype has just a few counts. The CDR3 sequence is CASSLVLSGSAETQYF. As DNA, the CDR3 is TGCGCCAGCAGCTTGGTCCTTTCGGGGTCGGCAGAGACCCAGTACTTC. The J gene is TRBJ2-5, the V gene TRBV5-1; maybe TRBD2 (5 bases). Trimming took 0 bases from V and 4 from J, leaving 16 bases between them. Germline loops: CDR1 SGHRS, CDR2 YFSETQ. The CDR3 consists of 16 residues.

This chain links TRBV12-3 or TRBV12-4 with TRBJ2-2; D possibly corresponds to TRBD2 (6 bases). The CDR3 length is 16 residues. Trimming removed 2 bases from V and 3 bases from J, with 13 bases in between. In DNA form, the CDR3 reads TGTGCCAGCAGTTTACCGACTAGGAGATACACCGGGGAGCTGTTTTTT. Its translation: CASSLPTRRYTGELFF.

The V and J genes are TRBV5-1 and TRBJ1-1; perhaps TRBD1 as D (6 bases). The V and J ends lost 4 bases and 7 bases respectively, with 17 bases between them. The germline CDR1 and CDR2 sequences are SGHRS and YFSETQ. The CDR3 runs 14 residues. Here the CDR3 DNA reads TGCGCCAGCAGCCCACAGGGATTCAAGGGTGAAGCTTTCTTT. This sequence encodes CASSPQGFKGEAFF.